This T cell receptor beta chain was found in a study of CD8 T cells in ankylosing spondylitis (dated by TCRdb to between 2016 and 2019). Study-wide context: The study profiled T cell receptor beta repertoires in healthy donors and ankylosing spondylitis patients to find disease-linked TCR variants. Samples of peripheral blood were taken, and for ankylosing spondylitis patients, synovial fluid was collected as well. In total, the full study cohort was made up of about 99 healthy donors and 20 to 25 ankylosing spondylitis patients.

Study-wide findings and limitations: According to the report, matched synovial fluid samples from ankylosing spondylitis patients were significantly enriched for the disease-linked clones. Some of the motif variants had been reported before in the synovial fluid and blood of reactive arthritis patients, a finding that suggests common disease-initiation mechanisms. In peripheral blood, the disease-linked clones were found at relatively low frequencies and had a CD8+ phenotype. Blood from ankylosing spondylitis patients appeared to be characterized by a TCR beta motif composed of about eight highly homologous amino acid variants.

This clonotype was recorded a few times. Its antigen has not been determined. No base quality values were provided; no much bigger clone lies one nucleotide off. Sequencing instrument: Illumina HiSeq 2500. Quantitative 5'-RACE with molecular barcodes was used to prepare TCR beta libraries. In the paper's pipeline: A new computational method based on a probabilistic model of VDJ rearrangement was used to identify disease-linked TCR variants. TCRdb reanalyzed the raw reads on its own, using fastp at Q25 for trimming and MiXCR for clone calling, and kept in-frame beta chains. Each CDR3 protein gets just one entry, which takes the most common genes and DNA from the rows behind it. TCRdb, rather than the study authors, made the V and J calls. The sample yields 670,000 or so distinct CDR3 sequences; around 20% were counted once. The ten largest account for roughly a fifth of the sample. Trimming removed 6 bases from V and 9 bases from J, leaving 18 bases between the germline ends. The CDR3 spans 14 residues, from the cysteine through the phenylalanine. This entry keeps only the CDR3 DNA: 42 bases, framed from base 1. CDR1 SGHTA and CDR2 FQGNSA are derived from the germline V gene.

The sequence derives from a male donor with ankylosing spondylitis. The chain is assembled from TRBV7-2 and TRBJ2-1; the D gene is perhaps TRBD1, from 5 matching bases. The sample was blood, either unsorted or a sorted T cell fraction (not recorded which). The CDR3 sequence is CASRQVSGFIEQFF. In nucleotides, the sequence is TGTGCCAGCAGACAGGTCTCAGGGTTTATTGAGCAGTTCTTC.